This passage covers 8 T cell receptor beta chains from one sample sequenced in a study of cytomegalovirus exposure and HLA in healthy donors. Use of 60 Vbeta and 13 Jbeta primers characterized the PCR. The assay was immunoSEQ multiplex PCR, and TCRdb's table has in-frame clones only and misses some. The data hold around 100,000 clones, with approximately 82% observed a single time. Sequenced material: PBMCs. Receptors were obtained from a man aged 25-40 years in good health and CMV-seropositive.

The genes are TRBV5-1 and TRBJ2-2; 7 nucleotides align to TRBD2. V was pared by 6 bases and J by 8 bases, with 7 bases of the junction left unmatched. The germline V gene encodes CDR1 SGHRS and CDR2 YFSETQ. The CDR3 runs to 13 residues. The CDR3 bases are TGCGCCAGCAATGGCGGGAGAGGAGGGGAGCTGTTTTTT. Translation gives CASNGGRGGELFF.

This clone is deemed medium-sized (0.01 to 0.1%). The V gene is TRBV19, the J gene TRBJ1-5; D possibly corresponds to TRBD1 (6 bases). The CDR3 totals 15 residues. The V end was cut by 10 bases, the J end by 2 bases, with 18 bases between. Germline V gene sequence: CDR1 LNHDA, CDR2 SQIVND (reference sequence). CDR3 sequence: CATSTGLRGNQPQHF. The CDR3 DNA follows: TGTGCCACCTCGACAGGCCTAAGGGGCAATCAGCCCCAGCATTTT.

DNA of the CDR3: TGTGCCAGCAGCCAAGGGCACGGGGACAGCTCCTACAATGAGCAGTTCTTC. This sequence encodes CASSQGHGDSSYNEQFF. The chain links TRBV4-2 to TRBJ2-1; 7 nucleotides line up with TRBD1. The CDR3 sequence is 17 residues long. The J segment lost 0 bases and the V segment lost 1 base, leaving 6 bases of the junction unmatched. Germline V gives CDR1 LGHNA, CDR2 YNFKEQ.

The chain carries TRBV7-9 and TRBJ2-2; TRBD1 might be the D (6 bases). Deletions cut 1 base from V and 0 bases from J, with 12 bases between. The V gene's germline CDR1 is SEHNR and CDR2 FQNEAQ (reference sequence). The CDR3 runs to 17 residues. The CDR3 DNA reads as TGTGCCAGCAGCTTAGGCTTGGGGGCCTCGAACACCGGGGAGCTGTTTTTT. Translation: CASSLGLGASNTGELFF.

Note on this clone: The identical CDR3 is also encoded by other nucleotide sequences in the sample. The rearrangement links TRBV14 to TRBJ1-2; D is possibly TRBD1 (5 bases). In germline, CDR1 is SGHDN, CDR2 FVKESK. Trimming took off 1 base at V and 4 bases at J, with 7 bases between the two ends. This CDR3 is 13 amino acids long. This chain's CDR3 is CASSQGQGYGYTF. Written as DNA, the CDR3 is TGTGCCAGCAGCCAAGGTCAGGGCTATGGCTACACCTTC.

The chain carries TRBV11-2 and TRBJ1-3, with unresolved D. The CDR3 is 13 amino acids. With 4 bases removed from V and 4 bases from J, the gap between germline ends came to 8 bases. Germline V lookup: CDR1 SGHAT, CDR2 FQNNGV. CDR3 loop: CASSSHGGNTIYF. Here the CDR3 DNA reads TGTGCCAGCAGCTCGCACGGGGGAAACACCATATATTTT. Filled out from reference TRBV11-2 and TRBJ1-3, the complete variable domain reads EAGVAQSPRYKIIEKRQSVAFWCNPISGHATLYWYQQILGQGPKLLIQFQNNGVVDDSQLPKDRFSAERLKGVDSTLKIQPAKLEDSAVYLCASSSHGGNTIYFGEGSWLTVV.

V usage is TRBV2 and J usage is TRBJ2-6, with 10 bases lining up with TRBD1. V was pared by 5 bases and J by 9 bases, with 10 bases of the junction left unmatched. The germline V gene encodes CDR1 SNHLY and CDR2 FYNNEI. This CDR3 region has 16 residues. The CDR3 loop reads CASSRQGATVNNVLTF. Here the CDR3 DNA reads TGTGCCAGCAGTCGACAGGGGGCGACTGTCAACAACGTCCTGACTTTC.

The chain is built from TRBV28 and TRBJ2-3; perhaps TRBD2 as D (5 bases). Trimming shortened V by 8 bases and J by 4 bases, and 10 bases separated the two germline ends. The V gene's germline CDR1 is MDHEN and CDR2 SYDVKM. This CDR3 is 12 amino acids long. The CDR3, as DNA: TGTGCCAGCGGTAGGAGGTCAGATACGCAGTATTTT. It is translated as CASGRRSDTQYF.